What follows are 15 T cell receptor beta chains derived from one specimen sequenced in a study of T cell clonality in common variable immunodeficiency. Assay: immunoSEQ multiplex PCR; the TCRdb copy retains only in-frame clones and omits some. The sample was found to contain roughly 40,000 clones, and every one recurs. The specimen was peripheral blood mononuclear cells. These receptor sequences come from a person aged 18-70 years in good health.

Many counts were recorded for this clone. The read ends 3 residues shy of where the CDR3 ends; the end is completed using the germline J gene. The chain has TRBV30 and TRBJ1-6; no clear D. Germline loops: CDR1 GTSNPN, CDR2 SVGIG (reference sequence). The CDR3 sequence is 17 residues long. Trimming took 0 bases from V and 1 from J, leaving 13 bases between them. The part of the CDR3 DNA that was read is TGTGCCTGGAGTGTTCCGTGGTTTCGGTCCTATAATTCACCC. It specifies CAWSVPWFRSYNSP. The entire CDR3 sequence reads CAWSVPWFRSYNSPLHF.

This clone was detected ten times or more. The read falls 3 residues short of the CDR3 end, and the missing part is taken from the germline J gene. The chain carries TRBV4-1 and TRBJ2-7, with 8 bases fitting TRBD2. CDR3 length: 13 residues. V trimming: 4 bases; J trimming: 5 bases; junction bases outside the gene matches: 4. Germline V gene sequence: CDR1 MGHRA, CDR2 YSYEKL. The CDR3 protein is CASSLPGLDEQYF. The covered CDR3 bases are TGCGCCAGCAGCCTCCCGGGACTAGACGAG.

This clone appeared many times. From the germline J gene comes the end of the CDR3, since the read stops 3 residues before it. The chain has TRBV13 and TRBJ2-1; perhaps TRBD2 as D (6 bases). The V gene lost 1 base and the J gene lost 4 bases, with 8 bases spanning the gap. CDR1 and CDR2 (germline): PRHDT, FYEKMQ (reference sequence). This CDR3 is 14 amino acids long. CDR3 region: CASSLAGEYNEQFF. The part of the CDR3 DNA that was read is TGTGCCAGCAGCTTAGCGGGGGAGTACAATGAG.

This clone showed up many times. With the read ending 3 residues before the CDR3 end, the germline J gene is used to fill in that end. The chain combines TRBV7-6 with TRBJ2-1; the match to TRBD2 covers 10 bases. With V trimmed by 1 base and J by 7 bases, 10 bases remained unmatched. Germline-derived CDR1 and CDR2 are SGHVS and FNYEAQ. The CDR3 covers 17 residues. CDR3: CASSLVGLAGALNEQFF. Incomplete CDR3 DNA: TGTGCCAGCAGCTTAGTTGGGCTAGCGGGGGCCCTTAATGAG. Full variable domain (remainder filled in from reference TRBV7-6 and TRBJ2-1): GAGVSQSPRYKVTKRGQDVALRCDPISGHVSLYWYRQALGQGPEFLTYFNYEAQQDKSGLPNDRFSAERPEGSISTLTIQRTEQRDSAMYRCASSLVGLAGALNEQFFGPGTRLTVL.

This clone occurred many times. The DNA ends 3 residues before the CDR3 does, and the rest of the CDR3 is filled in from the germline J gene. The V call is TRBV6-2 or TRBV6-3, the J call TRBJ1-2; TRBD1 agrees at 9 bases. Looked up from germline, CDR1 is MNHEY and CDR2 is SVGEGT. With 6 bases clipped from V and 6 bases from J, the junction kept 11 bases outside the gene matches. This CDR3 is 15 amino acids long. The part of the CDR3 DNA that was read is TGTGCCAGCAGCATCACCGGGACAGGGATTAATGGC. This encodes CASSITGTGING. The whole CDR3 protein is CASSITGTGINGYTF.

This clone was observed many times. Mismatch with germline at one junction end may stem from a read error. The read is 3 residues too short to cover the CDR3 end, so that end is filled in from the germline J gene. The rearrangement links TRBV7-7 to TRBJ1-6; D is unresolved. Per germline, CDR1 SSHAT and CDR2 FNYEAQ (reference sequence). The CDR3 totals 13 residues. The DNA read from the CDR3 is TGTGCTAGCAGCTTAGGTAGTAATTCACCC. As protein: CASSLGSNSP. The entire CDR3 reads CASSLGSNSPLHF.

The sample holds many counts of this clone. The read finishes 3 residues shy of the CDR3 end, and the germline J gene is used to complete it. The chain carries TRBV20-1 and TRBJ2-1; tentatively, D is TRBD2 (6 bases). Germline V gives CDR1 DFQATT, CDR2 SNEGSKA (reference sequence). V lost 6 bases to trimming and J lost 0 bases, with 15 bases between them. This CDR3 contains 15 residues. The part of the CDR3 DNA that was read is TGCAGTGCCAAACGGGACTGGAGCTCCTACAATGAG. It specifies CSAKRDWSSYNE. The whole CDR3 is CSAKRDWSSYNEQFF.

Concerning this clone: The CDR3 extends 3 residues past the end of the read, so its final part is completed from the germline J gene. The chain joins TRBV18 to TRBJ1-2; maybe TRBD1 (5 bases). Per the germline V gene, CDR1 is KGHSH and CDR2 is LQKENI. The CDR3 loop spans 16 amino acids. The CDR3 is CASSPTLAGGSDTYTF. The CDR3 bases that were read are TGTGCCAGCTCACCGACTCTAGCGGGGGGTTCGGATACC.

This clone was seen a handful of times. The read stops 3 residues short of the end of the CDR3; the missing end is completed from the germline J gene. The rearrangement uses TRBV10-2 and TRBJ2-7, with 12 bases that match TRBD2. This CDR3 comprises 14 residues. The germline CDR1 and CDR2 sequences are WSHSY and SAAADI. The junction had 1 base not matched to a gene; V was cut back by 4 bases and J by 3 bases. This CDR3 reads CASSVGLAGYEQYF. CDR3 bases read: TGCGCCAGCAGTGTGGGACTAGCGGGCTACGAG.

Note on this clone: The read ends 3 residues before the CDR3 terminus; that terminus is restored from the germline J gene. This chain links TRBV20-1 with TRBJ2-1, with D possibly being TRBD1 (5 bases). The CDR3 sequence is 13 residues long. V lost 2 bases and J lost 7, with 12 bases in between. In germline, CDR1 is DFQATT, CDR2 SNEGSKA (reference sequence). CDR3 region: CSARKQAVNEQFF. The CDR3 bases that were read are TGCAGTGCTAGAAAACAGGCTGTAAATGAG.

This clone was detected many times. The read finishes 3 residues shy of the CDR3 end, and the germline J gene is used to complete it. V usage is TRBV4-2 and J usage is TRBJ2-3; D gene uncertain. Trimming removed 2 bases from V and 4 bases from J, with 16 bases in between. The CDR3 is 16 amino acids. The germline V gene has CDR1 LGHNA and CDR2 YNFKEQ. Partial CDR3 DNA: TGTGCCAGCAGCCAAACACGACACTCTCTCTCAGATACG. This gives the protein CASSQTRHSLSDT. The whole CDR3 sequence reads CASSQTRHSLSDTQYF.

This clone was recorded at least ten times. The CDR3 goes on 3 residues after the read ends, and that part is filled in from the germline J gene. The chain employs TRBV29-1 and TRBJ1-4, with 12 bases lining up with TRBD1. V lost 8 bases, J lost 7 bases, and 8 bases stayed unmatched. Germline values: CDR1 SQVTM, CDR2 ANQGSEA. The CDR3 is made up of 14 amino acids. CDR3 protein: CSISVGQGAEKLFF. CDR3 bases read: TGCAGCATATCAGTGGGACAGGGGGCTGAAAAA.

This clone was seen many times. The read ends 3 residues shy of where the CDR3 ends; the end is completed using the germline J gene. The rearrangement links TRBV11-3 to TRBJ2-2; no reliable D call. V was trimmed by 1 base and J by 3 bases, leaving 9 bases between them. Germline CDR1 reads SGHNT; CDR2 reads YENEEA. The CDR3 loop spans 15 amino acids. This chain's CDR3 is CASSLGRLHTGELFF. CDR3 bases read: TGTGCCAGCAGCTTAGGCCGGTTGCACACCGGGGAG.

In its sample, this clone was seen many times. The sequenced fragment ends 3 residues before the CDR3 boundary, so the rest is inferred from the germline J gene. This chain joins TRBV19 and TRBJ1-5, with no clear D. Germline V gene lookup returns CDR1 LNHDA and CDR2 SQIVND (reference sequence). Trimming stripped 3 bases from V and 0 bases from J, with 9 bases between. The CDR3 is 15 amino acids. Partial CDR3 DNA: TGTGCCAGTAGTATTGCACTTTATAGCAATCAGCCC. This translates into CASSIALYSNQP. The entire CDR3 protein is CASSIALYSNQPQHF.

This clone was counted at least ten times. The sequence runs out 3 residues before the end of the CDR3; the remainder is reconstructed from the germline J gene. The V and J genes are TRBV2 and TRBJ1-4; D is perhaps TRBD1 (5 bases). Per germline, CDR1 SNHLY and CDR2 FYNNEI. There are 14 residues in the CDR3. V was cut by 4 bases and J by 5 bases, with 11 bases left in between. The CDR3 reads CASSADSANEKLFF. CDR3 DNA (partial): TGTGCCAGCAGTGCCGACAGTGCCAATGAAAAA.